This T cell receptor (beta chain) was identified during a study of blood T cell repertoires in COVID-19 (dated by TCRdb to 2018 to 2021). Turning to the overall study: Samples from collaborators originated in the United States, Italy and Spain and spanned both the acute and convalescent phases of COVID-19. The material from the prospective study consisted of cDNA or gDNA derived from T cells, B-cell-depleted T cells, or PBMCs. The dataset comprised deeply sampled blood TCRbeta repertoires from subjects exposed to, actively infected with, or recovered from COVID-19. A freely available public database, intended as a resource for researchers studying the immune response to SARS-CoV-2, is where the repertoires were released. Samples were obtained from the ongoing ImmuneRACE study (first 160 participants) and from over a thousand subjects provided by 6 global collaborators. Sample metadata almost always included a de-identified subject ID, COVID-19 status, age in years and sex. Where HLA class I and class II types were available, the types were taken from metadata supplied by the sample provider, not from assay-based typing. General findings and caveats noted by the study authors: Clinical and demographic metadata were provided uncurated, with the amount varying by source and participant.

Spanning cysteine to phenylalanine, the CDR3 consists of 15 amino acids. CDR3 DNA is the only sequence kept; it has 45 bases, read in frame from the first base. Looking up the germline V gene yields CDR1 KGHDR and CDR2 SFDVKD. Trimming takes 4 bases off V and 7 bases off J; junction bases not matched to a gene: 11. The collaborating institutions used their own protocols to collect whole blood in K2EDTA tubes. For TCRbeta analysis, collaborator samples were shipped as frozen whole blood, as isolated PBMCs, or as DNA extracted from either sample type. In regard to this clone: It has no known antigen specificity. Per-base quality was not reported, and no clone a single base away is much larger than it.

The immunoSEQ Assay, a bias-controlled multiplex PCR, was used to amplify TCRbeta CDR3 regions from genomic DNA. The study's processing was this. The number of nucleated cells in each sample was estimated by amplification of reference gene primers within the assay. Sequence reads were collapsed and filtered to measure the absolute abundance of every unique TCRbeta CDR3 rearrangement. For each sample, productive Simpson clonality was calculated by taking the square root of Simpson's diversity index across productive rearrangements. TCRdb holds this immuneACCESS table with in-frame rearrangements only. Some clones are missing; in checked studies, unresolved V genes explain under half, and the rest has no known cause. The D gene and trimming were derived from the DNA, and the V and J assignments and clone size from that table. Counted in this sample were 40,000 to 55,000 clones; about four fifths of them appeared once. The top ten hold 4% to 5.5% of the sample.

This clonotype originated in a man aged 50 or older with active COVID-19. The rearrangement joined TRBV24-1 to TRBJ1-1; the junction holds 7 bases that match TRBD1. The specimen was peripheral blood. The nucleotide sequence is TGTGCCACCAGTGAACATTTGCGCCGGGACAGTGAAGCTTTCTTT. This translates into CATSEHLRRDSEAFF.